This TCR beta chain is from a study of breast tumors, draining lymph nodes, adjacent tissues. Study results and caveats: Tumors had less TCR diversity than lymph nodes, more than nontumor tissue. That most tumor T cells come from lymph nodes remained unproven.

TCRdb re-analysed the multiplex PCR reads in MiXCR, keeping a single row per CDR3 protein. Of about 230,000 distinct CDR3 sequences listed, roughly 30% are singletons. This clonotype was counted ten times or more. What it recognizes is unknown. The lymph nodes were axillary draining lymph nodes from breast cancer patients. The sample was axillary lymph node tissue. The sequence derives from a female donor with breast cancer. Some clones in this sample may be carry-over from other donors' samples.

CDR3 DNA sequence: TGCAGTGCTAGAGATCCGGCGGCTAGGTGGGATGGGGATACGCAGTATTTT. Translation gives CSARDPAARWDGDTQYF. The chain uses TRBV20-1 and TRBJ2-3; no clear D gene. Germline CDR1 is DFQATT and CDR2 is SNEGSKA (reference sequence). The CDR3 is made up of 17 amino acids. The germline V and J ends were trimmed by 0 bases and 6 bases, with 22 bases remaining between them.